This T cell receptor beta chain appears in the sequencing data of a study of blood T cells in healthy people across ages (dated by TCRdb to about 2015). For context, the study as a whole: Template switching captured roughly one uniquely barcoded TCR beta cDNA molecule per two T cells in model experiments. The study measured age-related changes in TCR beta repertoire diversity using deep sequencing normalized with unique cDNA molecular identifiers. For two donors (one aged 18 to 30 and one aged 80 or older), the study analyzed two additional independent replicas of 1 million unique cDNA reads from the same blood draw. To avoid experimental bias, donors of different ages were distributed randomly across sequencing lanes. The donors were divided into four age groups: young (average around 16 years), middle-aged (about 41), aged (roughly 66) and long-lived (about 79). Here is what the overall study found, with its caveats: Estimates of total diversity based on one million sequenced T cells were regarded as lower bounds and as underestimates. Compared with the aged group, the long-lived group had more naive CD4+ T cells, fewer expanded clones and increased TCR diversity, suggesting age selection. As age increased, observed TCR beta diversity per million T cells dropped in a roughly linear way, and a significant reduction was already evident by age about 40. Conclusive comparison of naive and antigen-experienced compartments was prevented by the profiling of bulk unsorted PBMCs. Donor CMV infection status was unknown, potentially confounding age-related changes in expanded clonotypes. Observed TCR beta diversity correlated strongly with the percentage of naive T cells measured by flow cytometry.

Library creation used 5' RACE. Sequencing used an Illumina HiSeq 2500. The second PCR ran for about 7 to 11 cycles and used a J-beta primer mix along with a sample-barcoded 5' primer. Each TCR beta cDNA molecule received a unique molecular identifier from a template-switch 5' adaptor carrying 12 random nucleotides. At least 2.5 million CDR3-containing paired-end reads were obtained from each sample. First-strand cDNA synthesis was performed from all RNA using the Mint cDNA synthesis kit, with priming by a TRBC-specific oligonucleotide. Following uracil-DNA glycosylase treatment, all cDNA underwent a first 18-cycle PCR with the universal primers M1SS and BC2_uni_R. The authors' pipeline ran thus. For normalization, 1 million high-quality reads, each with a distinct molecular identifier, were randomly selected from each sample. Reads with shared molecular identifiers were discarded instead of being binned into consensus sequences. MiTCR, with a Q25 quality threshold and the strictest error-elimination algorithm, was used for CDR3 identification, clonotype clustering and error correction. A nonparametric unseen species model using Euler transformation provided a lower-bound estimate of total TCR beta diversity. Starting from the raw public reads, TCRdb applied fastp trimming at Q25, assembled clones with MiXCR and retained in-frame beta chains. Rows are unified per CDR3 protein, each entry keeping the most common DNA and genes. These V and J calls derive from TCRdb rather than the authors' analysis. Present in this sample are 650,000 to 1,000,000 distinct CDR3 sequences, around 36% of which were seen just once. In total, the top ten clones hold around 13% of the sample.

About this clonotype: What this receptor recognizes is not known. Base qualities are not recorded, but no much larger clone differs from it by a single base.

The CDR3 holds 19 amino acids from the cysteine to the phenylalanine. The CDR3 DNA has 57 bases and is translated from base 1. From a lookup of the germline V gene (reference sequence), CDR1 and CDR2 are SGHKS and YYEKEE. Donors were 39 systemically healthy Caucasian individuals from Russia aged 6 to 90 years. Each donor gave ten milliliters of peripheral blood, drawn into EDTA-treated Vacutainer tubes. Ficoll-Paque density-gradient centrifugation was used to isolate PBMCs, with at least 6.5 million per sample. Trizol reagent was used to extract total RNA from PBMCs, with at least 6 micrograms per sample. For every donor, an aliquot of PBMCs went through flow cytometry to measure the percentages of naive CD45RAhigh/CD27high T cells.

This receptor was obtained from a man in his late teens or twenties in good health. The chain couples TRBV5-5 to TRBJ2-4, with TRBD2 as a weak D call on 6 bases. The end of the DNA is better explained by TRBJ2-5, so the J call may be wrong. Specimen: blood. At the DNA level, the sequence is TGTGCCAGCAGCTTGCGGCTGCGTAGAGGGAGGATCCTCCAAGAGACCCAGTACTTC. It translates to CASSLRLRRGRILQETQYF.